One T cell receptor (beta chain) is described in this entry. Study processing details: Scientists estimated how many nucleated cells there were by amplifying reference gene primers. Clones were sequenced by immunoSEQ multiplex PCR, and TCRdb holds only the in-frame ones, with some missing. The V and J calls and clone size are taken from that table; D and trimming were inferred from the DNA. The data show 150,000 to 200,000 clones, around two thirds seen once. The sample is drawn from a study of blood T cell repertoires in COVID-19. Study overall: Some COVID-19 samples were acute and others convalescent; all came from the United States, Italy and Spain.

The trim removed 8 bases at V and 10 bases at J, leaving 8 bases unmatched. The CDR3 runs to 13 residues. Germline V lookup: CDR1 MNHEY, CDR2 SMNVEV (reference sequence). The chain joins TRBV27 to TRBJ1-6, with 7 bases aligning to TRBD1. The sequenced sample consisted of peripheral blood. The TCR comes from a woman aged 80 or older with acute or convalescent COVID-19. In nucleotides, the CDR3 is TGTGCCAGCCAGGGGGTCGTTCGGTCACCCCTCCACTTT. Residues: CASQGVVRSPLHF.